This T cell receptor (beta chain) was profiled in a study of control samples from healthy donors and cancer patients (dated by TCRdb to about 2020). As concerns this clone: The target of this receptor is not known. Per-base quality was not reported, and no clone a single base away is much larger than it.

From the cysteine through the phenylalanine, the CDR3 covers 13 amino acids. Only the CDR3 region is kept as DNA, spanning 39 bases read in frame from base 1. Cut back by 7 bases and 4 bases, the V and J ends lie 13 bases apart. Receptors were amplified or captured by the immunoSEQ multiplex PCR assay. What TCRdb holds here is the immuneACCESS table cut down to in-frame rearrangements. Part of the clones is not present; checked against another copy, under half of the missing clones reflect an unresolved V gene, and the others are unexplained. The sample data list some 82,000 clones, and roughly 84% of these were observed just once. Of the sample, 11% is held by the ten largest clones.

This sequence originates from a man in his fifties or sixties with head and neck cancer. Sequenced sample: PBMCs. This sequence uses TRBV12-3 or TRBV12-4 and TRBJ1-1, with the D gene too uncertain to name. The DNA is as follows: TGTGCCAGCATCAGTTTCTCTGGCACTGAAGCTTTCTTT. This translates into CASISFSGTEAFF.